Listed below are T cell receptor beta chains from one sample, sequenced in a study of OX40 agonist ivuxolimab in advanced cancers. The protocol was immunoSEQ multiplex PCR, while the TCRdb copy is restricted to in-frame clones and leaves out a portion. The sample lists tens of thousands of clones, roughly 90% occurring once. Sequenced here: CD4+ or CD8+ T cells sorted from blood, sampled in a trial of the OX40 agonist ivuxolimab. These receptors all come from an adult with an advanced solid tumor such as melanoma, head and neck, liver or kidney cancer. The CDR3 runs from the conserved cysteine through the conserved F or W. D genes are given only for firm matches. Clone size, where shown, is once, few, many, or a class for clones that have expanded.

v_call: TRBV28
clone_size: -
d_call: -
j_call: TRBJ1-5
cdr3_aa: CASSERIPQPQHF
cdr3_nt: TGTGCCAGCAGTGAAAGGATACCACAGCCCCAGCATTTT

v_call: TRBV6-5
clone_size: -
d_call: TRBD2
j_call: TRBJ2-1
cdr3_aa: CASSQGLGIGEQFF
cdr3_nt: TGTGCCAGCAGCCAGGGACTAGGGATTGGTGAGCAGTTCTTC

v_call: TRBV7-9
clone_size: -
d_call: -
j_call: TRBJ1-1
cdr3_aa: CASSAEGDGTEAFF
cdr3_nt: TGTGCCAGCAGCGCGGAGGGGGATGGCACTGAAGCTTTCTTT

v_call: TRBV10-3
clone_size: few
d_call: -
j_call: TRBJ2-7
cdr3_aa: CAISEPDKFTYEQYF
cdr3_nt: TGTGCCATCAGTGAGCCCGACAAGTTTACCTACGAGCAGTACTTC

v_call: TRBV19
clone_size: -
d_call: -
j_call: TRBJ1-1
cdr3_aa: CAASLGTGSRAEAFF
cdr3_nt: TGTGCCGCATCTTTGGGTACAGGAAGCCGAGCTGAAGCTTTCTTT

v_call: TRBV30
clone_size: -
d_call: TRBD1
j_call: TRBJ1-1
cdr3_aa: CAWSTGVAEAFF
cdr3_nt: TGTGCCTGGTCGACAGGGGTCGCTGAAGCTTTCTTT

v_call: TRBV30
clone_size: -
d_call: TRBD2
j_call: TRBJ2-1
cdr3_aa: CAWSTGLAKGNEQFF
cdr3_nt: TGTGCCTGGAGTACAGGACTAGCTAAGGGTAATGAGCAGTTCTTC

v_call: TRBV5-4
clone_size: -
d_call: -
j_call: TRBJ2-2
cdr3_aa: CASSLVQGGTGELFF
cdr3_nt: TGTGCCAGCAGCTTGGTACAGGGAGGCACCGGGGAGCTGTTTTTT

v_call: TRBV5-1
clone_size: -
d_call: TRBD2
j_call: TRBJ2-1
cdr3_aa: CASSLGLAAVYNEQFF
cdr3_nt: TGCGCCAGCAGCTTGGGACTAGCGGCAGTCTACAATGAGCAGTTCTTC

v_call: TRBV29-1
clone_size: -
d_call: -
j_call: TRBJ2-3
cdr3_aa: CSVEGGAGGGNTQYF
cdr3_nt: TGCAGCGTTGAGGGCGGGGCGGGCGGTGGGAATACGCAGTATTTT

v_call: TRBV21-1
clone_size: -
d_call: -
j_call: TRBJ1-4
cdr3_aa: CASSIWDRKTTNEKLFF
cdr3_nt: TGTGCCAGCAGCATCTGGGACAGGAAAACAACTAATGAAAAACTGTTTTTT

v_call: TRBV7-2
clone_size: -
d_call: -
j_call: TRBJ2-7
cdr3_aa: CASSFSAVSYEQYF
cdr3_nt: TGTGCCAGCAGCTTTTCAGCGGTCTCCTACGAGCAGTACTTC

v_call: TRBV25-1
clone_size: -
d_call: -
j_call: TRBJ1-1
cdr3_aa: CASSEGRKGRSANTEAFF
cdr3_nt: TGTGCCAGCAGTGAGGGTCGGAAGGGAAGGTCCGCGAACACTGAAGCTTTCTTT

v_call: TRBV6-5
clone_size: once
d_call: -
j_call: TRBJ2-1
cdr3_aa: CASSPGLEGNEQFF
cdr3_nt: TGTGCCAGCAGTCCCGGACTGGAAGGGAATGAGCAGTTCTTC

v_call: TRBV9
clone_size: -
d_call: TRBD2
j_call: TRBJ2-1
cdr3_aa: CASSVAGGPYNEQFF
cdr3_nt: TGTGCCAGCAGCGTAGCGGGAGGACCATACAATGAGCAGTTCTTC

v_call: TRBV6-1
clone_size: -
d_call: TRBD2
j_call: TRBJ2-7
cdr3_aa: CASTGLAGATYEQYF
cdr3_nt: TGTGCCAGCACCGGACTAGCGGGAGCGACCTACGAGCAGTACTTC

v_call: TRBV18
clone_size: -
d_call: -
j_call: TRBJ1-1
cdr3_aa: CASSPSMNTEAFF
cdr3_nt: TGTGCCAGCTCACCGTCCATGAACACTGAAGCTTTCTTT

v_call: TRBV4-1
clone_size: -
d_call: TRBD2
j_call: TRBJ2-1
cdr3_aa: CASSRAGAGYNEQFF
cdr3_nt: TGCGCCAGCAGCAGAGCGGGAGCGGGTTACAATGAGCAGTTCTTC

v_call: TRBV2
clone_size: -
d_call: TRBD2
j_call: TRBJ2-1
cdr3_aa: CASSISGSSYNEQFF
cdr3_nt: TGTGCCAGCAGTATTAGCGGGAGCTCCTACAATGAGCAGTTCTTC

v_call: TRBV9
clone_size: -
d_call: TRBD2
j_call: TRBJ2-1
cdr3_aa: CASSAPGLAKNEQFF
cdr3_nt: TGTGCCAGCAGCGCCCCGGGACTAGCAAAAAATGAGCAGTTCTTC

v_call: TRBV6-5
clone_size: -
d_call: -
j_call: TRBJ2-7
cdr3_aa: CASSRREFSYEQYF
cdr3_nt: TGTGCCAGCAGCCGCAGGGAGTTCTCCTACGAGCAGTACTTC

v_call: TRBV11-2
clone_size: -
d_call: -
j_call: TRBJ2-1
cdr3_aa: CASSLVPTTTANEQFF
cdr3_nt: TGTGCCAGCAGCTTAGTGCCCACTACAACCGCCAATGAGCAGTTCTTC

v_call: TRBV10-3
clone_size: -
d_call: -
j_call: TRBJ2-2
cdr3_aa: CAISESAAGTGELFF
cdr3_nt: TGTGCCATCAGTGAGTCGGCGGCTGGGACCGGGGAGCTGTTTTTT

v_call: TRBV7-2
clone_size: -
d_call: TRBD2
j_call: TRBJ2-7
cdr3_aa: CASRIEIAGSYEQYF
cdr3_nt: TGTGCCAGCCGCATCGAGATAGCGGGCTCCTACGAGCAGTACTTC

v_call: TRBV5-1
clone_size: -
d_call: -
j_call: TRBJ2-1
cdr3_aa: CASSLGAYYNEQFF
cdr3_nt: TGCGCCAGCAGCCTGGGCGCCTACTACAATGAGCAGTTCTTC

v_call: TRBV30
clone_size: few
d_call: -
j_call: TRBJ2-7
cdr3_aa: CAWNPGTVSYEQYF
cdr3_nt: TGTGCCTGGAACCCCGGGACGGTCTCCTACGAGCAGTACTTC

v_call: TRBV5-4
clone_size: -
d_call: TRBD1
j_call: TRBJ1-3
cdr3_aa: CASSSGQGGTGNTIYF
cdr3_nt: TGTGCCAGCAGCTCTGGACAGGGTGGTACTGGAAACACCATATATTTT

v_call: TRBV7-8
clone_size: -
d_call: TRBD1
j_call: TRBJ2-1
cdr3_aa: CASSFRTGTGANEQFF
cdr3_nt: TGTGCCAGCAGCTTCCGTACCGGGACAGGGGCGAATGAGCAGTTCTTC

v_call: TRBV28
clone_size: -
d_call: TRBD1
j_call: TRBJ2-7
cdr3_aa: CASKHRDRPIYEQYF
cdr3_nt: TGTGCCAGCAAGCATAGGGACAGGCCTATCTACGAGCAGTACTTC

v_call: TRBV6-6
clone_size: -
d_call: -
j_call: TRBJ2-1
cdr3_aa: CASSYSRANEQFF
cdr3_nt: TGTGCCAGCAGTTACTCGAGGGCGAATGAGCAGTTCTTC

v_call: TRBV28
clone_size: once
d_call: -
j_call: TRBJ2-1
cdr3_aa: CASPPPGSLYNEQFF
cdr3_nt: TGTGCCAGCCCGCCGCCGGGGAGCCTATACAATGAGCAGTTCTTC

v_call: TRBV4-1
clone_size: -
d_call: TRBD2
j_call: TRBJ2-3
cdr3_aa: CASSQVGTSGIDTQYF
cdr3_nt: TGCGCCAGCAGCCAAGTCGGGACTAGCGGGATTGATACGCAGTATTTT

v_call: TRBV21-1
clone_size: -
d_call: -
j_call: TRBJ2-1
cdr3_aa: CASSRGLAGSSYNEQFF
cdr3_nt: TGTGCCAGCAGCAGGGGACTAGCGGGAAGCTCCTACAATGAGCAGTTCTTC

v_call: TRBV18
clone_size: -
d_call: -
j_call: TRBJ2-1
cdr3_aa: CASSPPGHIDEQFF
cdr3_nt: TGTGCCAGCTCACCCCCAGGGCATATCGATGAGCAGTTCTTC

v_call: TRBV18
clone_size: -
d_call: -
j_call: TRBJ2-5
cdr3_aa: CASSAIGYIEETQYF
cdr3_nt: TGTGCCAGCTCAGCAATCGGGTATATAGAGGAGACCCAGTACTTC

v_call: TRBV7-6
clone_size: -
d_call: -
j_call: TRBJ1-3
cdr3_aa: CASSLTGGISGNTIYF
cdr3_nt: TGTGCCAGCAGCTTAACAGGCGGGATCTCTGGAAACACCATATATTTT

v_call: TRBV7-9
clone_size: once
d_call: TRBD2
j_call: TRBJ2-5
cdr3_aa: CASRKTSGRQETQYF
cdr3_nt: TGTGCCAGCAGAAAAACTAGCGGGCGACAAGAGACCCAGTACTTC

v_call: TRBV25-1
clone_size: -
d_call: -
j_call: TRBJ2-1
cdr3_aa: CASSSGDTWQFF
cdr3_nt: TGTGCCAGCAGTTCGGGGGACACTTGGCAGTTCTTC

v_call: TRBV11-3
clone_size: -
d_call: -
j_call: TRBJ2-3
cdr3_aa: CASSLWELDTDTQYF
cdr3_nt: TGTGCCAGCAGCTTGTGGGAGTTAGACACAGATACGCAGTATTTT

v_call: TRBV30
clone_size: -
d_call: -
j_call: TRBJ2-7
cdr3_aa: CAWIPQGGEQYF
cdr3_nt: TGTGCCTGGATCCCCCAGGGAGGCGAGCAGTACTTC

v_call: TRBV6-1
clone_size: -
d_call: -
j_call: TRBJ2-1
cdr3_aa: CASSKSHSYNEQFF
cdr3_nt: TGTGCCAGCAGTAAAAGTCACTCCTACAATGAGCAGTTCTTC

v_call: TRBV30
clone_size: -
d_call: -
j_call: TRBJ1-5
cdr3_aa: CAWSLRGFSNQPQHF
cdr3_nt: TGTGCCTGGAGCTTGAGGGGGTTTAGCAATCAGCCCCAGCATTTT

v_call: TRBV10-3
clone_size: -
d_call: TRBD1
j_call: TRBJ2-2
cdr3_aa: CATKVMTGGFTGELFF
cdr3_nt: TGTGCCACCAAAGTTATGACAGGGGGTTTCACCGGGGAGCTGTTTTTT

v_call: TRBV5-4
clone_size: few
d_call: -
j_call: TRBJ2-1
cdr3_aa: CASSSEPGLNYNEQFF
cdr3_nt: TGTGCCAGCAGCTCGGAACCGGGACTTAACTACAATGAGCAGTTCTTC

v_call: TRBV5-1
clone_size: -
d_call: -
j_call: TRBJ1-2
cdr3_aa: CASSLMVQGLSNYGYTF
cdr3_nt: TGCGCCAGCAGCTTGATGGTACAGGGCCTTTCTAACTATGGCTACACCTTC

v_call: TRBV7-2
clone_size: -
d_call: -
j_call: TRBJ2-2
cdr3_aa: CASSLQGYTGELFF
cdr3_nt: TGTGCCAGCAGCTTACAGGGGTATACCGGGGAGCTGTTTTTT

v_call: TRBV19
clone_size: -
d_call: TRBD2
j_call: TRBJ2-1
cdr3_aa: CASSPQAGVAEQFF
cdr3_nt: TGTGCCAGTAGCCCGCAAGCGGGAGTTGCTGAGCAGTTCTTC

v_call: TRBV19
clone_size: -
d_call: TRBD2
j_call: TRBJ2-5
cdr3_aa: CASSGLAGGQETQYF
cdr3_nt: TGTGCCAGTAGTGGGCTAGCGGGAGGACAAGAGACCCAGTACTTC

v_call: TRBV11-3
clone_size: -
d_call: -
j_call: TRBJ2-3
cdr3_aa: CASSLSLGTDTQYF
cdr3_nt: TGTGCCAGCAGCCTTTCCCTAGGCACAGATACGCAGTATTTT

v_call: TRBV10-1
clone_size: -
d_call: TRBD1
j_call: TRBJ2-7
cdr3_aa: CASSAGTGGTYEQYF
cdr3_nt: TGCGCCAGCAGCGCCGGGACAGGGGGCACCTACGAGCAGTACTTC

v_call: TRBV18
clone_size: -
d_call: -
j_call: TRBJ2-3
cdr3_aa: CASSPPRSGASTDTQYF
cdr3_nt: TGTGCCAGCTCACCACCGAGAAGCGGTGCTAGCACAGATACGCAGTATTTT

v_call: TRBV27
clone_size: -
d_call: -
j_call: TRBJ2-3
cdr3_aa: CASSLTGVWGPDTQYF
cdr3_nt: TGTGCCAGCAGTTTGACAGGTGTTTGGGGTCCAGATACGCAGTATTTT

v_call: TRBV30
clone_size: few
d_call: -
j_call: TRBJ1-2
cdr3_aa: CAWSADYGYTF
cdr3_nt: TGTGCCTGGAGTGCCGACTATGGCTACACCTTC

v_call: TRBV5-1
clone_size: once
d_call: -
j_call: TRBJ2-7
cdr3_aa: CASSLEQGAYEQYF
cdr3_nt: TGCGCCAGCAGCTTGGAGCAGGGCGCCTACGAGCAGTACTTC

v_call: TRBV6-1
clone_size: -
d_call: TRBD1
j_call: TRBJ1-5
cdr3_aa: CASRPGQGAFQPQHF
cdr3_nt: TGTGCCAGCAGACCGGGACAGGGGGCGTTTCAGCCCCAGCATTTT